The clone carrying this T cell receptor beta chain was seen once. Antigen unknown. Single viable CD3+CD4+CD8-CD45RO+ cells were sorted as the memory CD4+ T cells. Donors' CMV status reflects serum IgG against pp150, pp28, p38, p52. The data were taken from a study of memory CD4+ T cells and cytomegalovirus serostatus. Study-wide background: Healthy Belgian adult donors included about nine CMV-positive and some 24 CMV-negative people.

Findings and limits, study-wide: About 40% of the roughly 150 known CMV-associated TCRbeta sequences appeared in CD4+ memory.

The authors' processing: After removing out-of-frame reads, under 2.5 million distinct TCRbeta sequences remained. Using immunoSEQ multiplex PCR, the repertoire was profiled, and TCRdb retains in-frame clones only, with some absent. The V and J calls and the clone size are those of that table, but D and trimming were determined from the DNA. The sample contains around 54,000 clones, 70% to 75% of which appear only once. The CDR3 loop spans 12 amino acids. The V end was cut by 6 bases, the J end by 1 base, with 9 bases between. CDR1 is GTSNPN, CDR2 SVGIG, per germline (reference sequence). This chain uses TRBV30 with TRBJ1-1; D uncertain. The TCR sequence derives from an adult in good health and CMV-seropositive. The sample taken for sequencing was memory CD4+ T cells from blood. CDR3 residues: CACPRQNTEAFF. CDR3 sequence (DNA): TGTGCCTGCCCGAGGCAGAACACTGAAGCTTTCTTT.